This T cell receptor (beta chain) originates from a study of cytomegalovirus exposure and HLA in healthy donors. The primer mix had 60 Vbeta and 13 Jbeta primers. The data were produced by immunoSEQ multiplex PCR, yet TCRdb's version contains in-frame clones alone and is incomplete. The table has 100,000 to 150,000 clones, 80% seen once. In germline, CDR1 is MDHEN, CDR2 SYDVKM. The CDR3 is 15 residues long. Trimming removed 6 bases from V and 4 bases from J; junction bases left unmatched: 11. J is TRBJ1-2 and V is TRBV28, with 7 nucleotides matching TRBD1. The source is a female donor in good health and CMV-seronegative. The material sequenced was PBMCs. The CDR3 here is CASRPPTGKGYGYTF. Here the CDR3 DNA reads TGTGCCAGCAGACCCCCGACAGGGAAAGGCTATGGCTACACCTTC.